This T cell receptor beta chain originates from a study of shared clonotypes between healthy human individuals. CDR1 and CDR2 (germline): MNHEY, SMNVEV (reference sequence). With 0 bases removed from V and 5 bases from J, the gap between germline ends came to 10 bases. CDR3 size: 14 residues. Clones were read by immunoSEQ multiplex PCR, and TCRdb kept only the in-frame ones, dropping some. This sample has a few hundred thousand clones; about 96% occur once, and the top ten carry more than 0.3%. The sequenced material came from memory CD8+ T cells sorted from blood. Subset reported: CD45RO+ cells pooled with CCR7-negative TemRA cells. The receptor was derived from a man aged 25 to 40 in good health. The gene calls are TRBV27 and TRBJ1-2; D gene ambiguous. As DNA, the CDR3 is TGTGCCAGCAGTTTATCGGACCCTGTATATGGCTACACCTTC. Translated, it gives CASSLSDPVYGYTF.